What follows is one T cell receptor (beta chain) and its context. The data originate from a study of blood T cell repertoires in COVID-19. Study overall: The United States, Italy and Spain were the sources of the acute and convalescent COVID-19 samples.

There are 15 residues in the CDR3. Losses at the gene ends were 5 bases for V and 7 bases for J; bases not matched to a gene: 8. Germline assignment: CDR1 MNHEY and CDR2 SMNVEV (reference sequence). How the authors handled the data: Reference gene primers were amplified, and this amplification served to estimate nucleated cell counts. TCRdb's copy holds only in-frame clones and misses some; the assay was immunoSEQ multiplex PCR. V and J calls and clone size are given by that table; D and trimming were obtained from the DNA. The sample consists of under 200,000 clones, approximately 90% of them appearing once.

The chain combines TRBV27 with TRBJ2-2; 9 bases map to TRBD2. The receptor was isolated from a man aged 50-60 years with acute or convalescent COVID-19. The sequencing input was peripheral blood. The CDR3 loop reads CASSTLWREGGELFF. DNA of the CDR3: TGTGCCAGCAGTACCCTTTGGCGGGAGGGCGGGGAGCTGTTTTTT.